These T cell receptor beta chains were read from a single sample in a study of early T cells in non-severe SARS-CoV-2 infection. TCRdb processed the 5' RACE reads anew with MiXCR; each CDR3 protein has one entry. Among fewer than 50,000 distinct CDR3 sequences listed, roughly 7% were seen once. Sequencing was done on a sample of whole blood. The receptors come from an adult who was a healthcare worker with PCR-confirmed SARS-CoV-2 infection or an uninfected control (not recorded which). The CDR3 runs from the conserved cysteine through the conserved F or W. The order of the fields is V gene, J gene, D gene, clone size, CDR3 DNA, CDR3 protein. D genes are given only for firm matches. For some rows the clone size is stated as once, few or many, or as a class when expanded; others skip it.

v_gene: TRBV14
j_gene: TRBJ2-2
d_gene: .
abundance: few
CDR3nt: TGTGCCAGCAGCCCTGATTGGCAGCCCTACGGGGAGCTGTTTTTT
CDR3aa: CASSPDWQPYGELFF

v_gene: TRBV12-3/TRBV12-4
j_gene: TRBJ1-2
d_gene: TRBD1
abundance: many
CDR3nt: TGTGCCAGCACCTATTCGACAGGGTATGGCTACACCTTC
CDR3aa: CASTYSTGYGYTF

v_gene: TRBV4-1
j_gene: TRBJ1-1
d_gene: .
abundance: few
CDR3nt: TGCGCCAGCAGCCAAGATCAGGGGTCCAGTAACACTGAAGCTTTCTTT
CDR3aa: CASSQDQGSSNTEAFF

v_gene: TRBV6-2/TRBV6-3
j_gene: TRBJ1-5
d_gene: TRBD1
abundance: few
CDR3nt: TGTGCCAGCACCCCCGGGACAGGGGTCCAGCCCCAGCATTTT
CDR3aa: CASTPGTGVQPQHF

v_gene: TRBV27
j_gene: TRBJ1-2
d_gene: .
abundance: many
CDR3nt: TGTGCCAGCAGTTTATATCCCGGGGGAATTTATGGCTACACCTTC
CDR3aa: CASSLYPGGIYGYTF

v_gene: TRBV28
j_gene: TRBJ1-1
d_gene: .
abundance: many
CDR3nt: TGTGCCACCCGCCTCCACCTATCAGGGTGGACTGAAGCTTTCTTT
CDR3aa: CATRLHLSGWTEAFF

v_gene: TRBV5-6
j_gene: TRBJ1-1
d_gene: .
abundance: many
CDR3nt: TGTGCCAGCAGCCCGGTTCGGAGCACTGAAGCTTTCTTT
CDR3aa: CASSPVRSTEAFF

v_gene: TRBV4-2
j_gene: TRBJ2-7
d_gene: .
abundance: many
CDR3nt: TGTGCCAGCAGCCAGCCCCTCGGGACGGGATCCTACGAGCAGTACTTC
CDR3aa: CASSQPLGTGSYEQYF

v_gene: TRBV5-6
j_gene: TRBJ2-5
d_gene: .
abundance: many
CDR3nt: TGTGCCAGCAGCTTCGTCTCAGACTACGGGACCCAGTACTTC
CDR3aa: CASSFVSDYGTQYF

v_gene: TRBV14
j_gene: TRBJ2-7
d_gene: .
abundance: few
CDR3nt: TGTGCCAGCAGCCAAGATACGCCCCGAGGGAGCTACGAGGTGTACTTC
CDR3aa: CASSQDTPRGSYEVYF

v_gene: TRBV7-8
j_gene: TRBJ1-1
d_gene: .
abundance: .
CDR3nt: TGTGCCAGCAGCTTGGAGGACAGAGGTTTCGAGGAAGCTTTCTTT
CDR3aa: CASSLEDRGFEEAFF

v_gene: TRBV13
j_gene: TRBJ2-2
d_gene: .
abundance: .
CDR3nt: TGTGCCAGCAGCTTCCCGGACTCAGTCGGAACCGGGGAGCTGTTTTTT
CDR3aa: CASSFPDSVGTGELFF

v_gene: TRBV6-6
j_gene: TRBJ1-3
d_gene: .
abundance: few
CDR3nt: TGTGCCAGCACCCCGGGGCCACATTTCTCTGGAAACACCATATATTTT
CDR3aa: CASTPGPHFSGNTIYF

v_gene: TRBV12-3/TRBV12-4
j_gene: TRBJ2-7
d_gene: TRBD1
abundance: .
CDR3nt: TGTGCCAGCAGGTGGACAGGGGATTCCTACGAGCAGCACTTC
CDR3aa: CASRWTGDSYEQHF

v_gene: TRBV5-1
j_gene: TRBJ1-1
d_gene: .
abundance: many
CDR3nt: TGCGCCAGCAGCTTGGGAACATCGAACACTGAAGCTTTCTTT
CDR3aa: CASSLGTSNTEAFF

v_gene: TRBV5-1
j_gene: TRBJ1-4
d_gene: .
abundance: many
CDR3nt: TGCGCCAGCAGCCTTGGACAGTCGGGGAATGAAAAACTGTTTTTT
CDR3aa: CASSLGQSGNEKLFF

v_gene: TRBV7-9
j_gene: TRBJ2-6
d_gene: .
abundance: few
CDR3nt: TGTGCCAGCAGCTCCGGCTCTGGGGCCAACGTCCTGACTTTC
CDR3aa: CASSSGSGANVLTF

v_gene: TRBV5-1
j_gene: TRBJ1-1
d_gene: .
abundance: few
CDR3nt: TGCGCCAGCAGCCCTCGCTTTCGGGGGGGCGCTGAAGCTTTCTTT
CDR3aa: CASSPRFRGGAEAFF

v_gene: TRBV6-6
j_gene: TRBJ1-4
d_gene: .
abundance: few
CDR3nt: TGTGCCAGCACAGATACAGGGCGGCAAGAAAAACTGTTTTTT
CDR3aa: CASTDTGRQEKLFF

v_gene: TRBV20-1
j_gene: TRBJ1-2
d_gene: .
abundance: few
CDR3nt: TGCAGTGCTCTCTCCCGGGGGTTCTATGGCTACACCTTC
CDR3aa: CSALSRGFYGYTF

v_gene: TRBV12-3/TRBV12-4
j_gene: TRBJ2-1
d_gene: .
abundance: many
CDR3nt: TGTGCCAGCAGAGACACGAGCTCCTACAATGAGCAGTTCTTC
CDR3aa: CASRDTSSYNEQFF

v_gene: TRBV28
j_gene: TRBJ2-7
d_gene: .
abundance: few
CDR3nt: TGTGCCAGCAGTTTCCGGACAAACCAGTACGAGCAGTACTTC
CDR3aa: CASSFRTNQYEQYF

v_gene: TRBV6-5
j_gene: TRBJ2-2
d_gene: .
abundance: many
CDR3nt: TGTGCCAGCAGGCCCTTGGAGTCTCGGGAGCTGTTTTTT
CDR3aa: CASRPLESRELFF

v_gene: TRBV9
j_gene: TRBJ2-2
d_gene: .
abundance: .
CDR3nt: TGTGCCAGCAGCGTAGTCCCGACCCGACAGACTGGGGAGCTGTTTTTT
CDR3aa: CASSVVPTRQTGELFF

v_gene: TRBV20-1
j_gene: TRBJ2-1
d_gene: .
abundance: few
CDR3nt: TGCAGTGGGGCATCTCTTGCTCTCGAGCGGTTCTTC
CDR3aa: CSGASLALERFF

v_gene: TRBV6-5
j_gene: TRBJ2-5
d_gene: TRBD2
abundance: .
CDR3nt: TGTGCCAGCAGCCTCGGACTAGCGGGGGGGTATGGAGGGACCCAGTACTTC
CDR3aa: CASSLGLAGGYGGTQYF

v_gene: TRBV30
j_gene: TRBJ2-3
d_gene: TRBD2
abundance: few
CDR3nt: TGTGCCTGGAGTGGACTAGCAGGCTCAGATACGCAGTATTTT
CDR3aa: CAWSGLAGSDTQYF

v_gene: TRBV11-3
j_gene: TRBJ2-7
d_gene: .
abundance: many
CDR3nt: TGTGCCAGCAGCTTCGGGTCACATGGGCTAAACTACGAGCAGTACTTC
CDR3aa: CASSFGSHGLNYEQYF

v_gene: TRBV29-1
j_gene: TRBJ2-3
d_gene: .
abundance: many
CDR3nt: TGCAGCGTTGAACGCCAGGGATTATCTCTCACAGATACGCAGTATTTT
CDR3aa: CSVERQGLSLTDTQYF

v_gene: TRBV29-1
j_gene: TRBJ2-7
d_gene: .
abundance: many
CDR3nt: TGCAGCGTTCAGAGGGACACCGGTAACTACGAGCAGTACTTC
CDR3aa: CSVQRDTGNYEQYF

v_gene: TRBV6-1
j_gene: TRBJ1-1
d_gene: .
abundance: few
CDR3nt: TGTGCCAGCAGTGAGCCAGGGCGGGCCGAAGCTTTCTTT
CDR3aa: CASSEPGRAEAFF

v_gene: TRBV7-2
j_gene: TRBJ2-3
d_gene: .
abundance: few
CDR3nt: TGTGCCAGCAGCTTAGGCGGGATCCGGAGGACGCAGTATTTT
CDR3aa: CASSLGGIRRTQYF

v_gene: TRBV6-2/TRBV6-3
j_gene: TRBJ2-2
d_gene: .
abundance: many
CDR3nt: TGTGCCAGCAGTTATCCCGGGCACACCGGGGAGCTGTTTTTT
CDR3aa: CASSYPGHTGELFF

v_gene: TRBV7-8
j_gene: TRBJ2-1
d_gene: TRBD2
abundance: .
CDR3nt: TGTGCCAGCAGCTTTGAGCCTCTAGCGGGGGTCGACAATGAGCAGTTCTTC
CDR3aa: CASSFEPLAGVDNEQFF

v_gene: TRBV4-3
j_gene: TRBJ2-3
d_gene: .
abundance: .
CDR3nt: TGCGCCAGCAGCCAAGATAATCGCGGGGATACGCAGTATTTT
CDR3aa: CASSQDNRGDTQYF

v_gene: TRBV4-3
j_gene: TRBJ2-3
d_gene: .
abundance: few
CDR3nt: TGCGCCAGCAGCCAATTAACGTTGGTTGCCACAGATACGCAGTATTTT
CDR3aa: CASSQLTLVATDTQYF

v_gene: TRBV6-1
j_gene: TRBJ2-3
d_gene: TRBD2
abundance: few
CDR3nt: TGTGCCATACCTGGGCGGGGGAGCACAGATACGCAGTATTTT
CDR3aa: CAIPGRGSTDTQYF

v_gene: TRBV28
j_gene: TRBJ2-3
d_gene: .
abundance: many
CDR3nt: TGTGCCAGCAGTTTAGTTCTGGGGGGCCTACATACTCAGTATTTT
CDR3aa: CASSLVLGGLHTQYF